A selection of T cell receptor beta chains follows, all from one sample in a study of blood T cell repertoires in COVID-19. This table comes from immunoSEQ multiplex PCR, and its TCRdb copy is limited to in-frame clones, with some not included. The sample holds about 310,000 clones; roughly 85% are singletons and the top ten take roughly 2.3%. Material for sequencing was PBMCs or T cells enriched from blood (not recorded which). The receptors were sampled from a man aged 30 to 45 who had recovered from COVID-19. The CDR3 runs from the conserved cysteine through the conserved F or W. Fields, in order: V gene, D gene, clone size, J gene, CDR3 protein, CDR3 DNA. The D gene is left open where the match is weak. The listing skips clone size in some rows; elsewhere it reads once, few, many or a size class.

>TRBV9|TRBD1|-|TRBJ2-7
CASSATGHEQYF
TGTGCCAGCAGCGCGACAGGGCACGAGCAGTACTTC
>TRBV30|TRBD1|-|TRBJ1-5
CAWSAGGSNQPQHF
TGTGCCTGGAGTGCAGGGGGGAGCAATCAGCCCCAGCATTTT
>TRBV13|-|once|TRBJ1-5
CASSRSTGGLGQPQHF
TGTGCCAGCAGCCGATCAACAGGAGGGCTAGGCCAGCCCCAGCATTTT
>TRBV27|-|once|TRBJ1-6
CASSSRGTSYNSPLHF
TGTGCCAGCAGTTCCCGGGGTACCTCCTATAATTCACCCCTCCACTTT
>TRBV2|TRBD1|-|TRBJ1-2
CASSLTGGPYGYTF
TGTGCCAGCAGCCTGACAGGGGGCCCCTATGGCTACACCTTC
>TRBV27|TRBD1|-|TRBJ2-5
CASSLMGDRPQETQYF
TGTGCCAGCAGTTTAATGGGGGACAGGCCACAAGAGACCCAGTACTTC
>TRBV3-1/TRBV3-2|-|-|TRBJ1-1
CASSPREAGREAFF
TGTGCCAGCAGCCCCCGGGAGGCAGGGCGTGAAGCTTTCTTT
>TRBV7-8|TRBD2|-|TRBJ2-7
CASSLAGRAKGYEQYF
TGTGCCAGCAGCTTAGCCGGGAGGGCTAAAGGATACGAGCAGTACTTC
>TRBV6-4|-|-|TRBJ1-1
CASSTDGGLNTEAFF
TGTGCCAGCAGTACGGACGGGGGATTGAACACTGAAGCTTTCTTT
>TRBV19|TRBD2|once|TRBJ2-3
CASSPPRGLAGGLGTDTQYF
TGTGCCAGTAGTCCCCCCCGCGGACTAGCGGGGGGCCTAGGCACAGATACGCAGTATTTT
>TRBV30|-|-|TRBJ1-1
CAWSGGRYTEAFF
TGTGCCTGGAGTGGAGGGAGGTACACTGAAGCTTTCTTT
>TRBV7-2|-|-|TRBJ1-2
CASSLIINQGQIYGYTF
TGTGCCAGCAGCTTAATTATTAACCAAGGACAGATCTATGGCTACACCTTC
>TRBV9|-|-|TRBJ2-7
CASSVALGPNEQYF
TGTGCCAGCAGCGTAGCACTAGGTCCCAACGAGCAGTACTTC
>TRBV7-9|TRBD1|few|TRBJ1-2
CASSLEGDRANYGYTF
TGTGCCAGCAGCTTAGAGGGGGACAGGGCTAACTATGGCTACACCTTC
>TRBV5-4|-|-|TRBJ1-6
CASSEELSDTLHF
TGTGCCAGCAGCGAGGAGCTTAGTGATACCCTCCACTTT
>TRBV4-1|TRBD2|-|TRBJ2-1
CASSQTGLAGGLSYNEQFF
TGCGCCAGCAGCCAAACAGGACTAGCGGGGGGTCTCTCCTACAATGAGCAGTTCTTC
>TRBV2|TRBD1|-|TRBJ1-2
CASGAGQAYGYTF
TGTGCCAGCGGCGCGGGACAGGCATATGGCTACACCTTC
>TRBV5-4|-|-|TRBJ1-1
CASSPGGGDTEAFF
TGTGCCAGCAGCCCCGGTGGGGGGGACACTGAAGCTTTCTTT
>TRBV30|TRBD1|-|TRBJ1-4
CAWARQGEKLFF
TGTGCCTGGGCCCGACAGGGCGAAAAACTGTTTTTT
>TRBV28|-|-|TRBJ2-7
CASTAGAGAYEQYF
TGTGCCAGCACCGCGGGAGCAGGGGCCTACGAGCAGTACTTC
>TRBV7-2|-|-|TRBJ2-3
CASQRETSTDTQYF
TGTGCCAGCCAGAGAGAGACTAGCACAGATACGCAGTATTTT
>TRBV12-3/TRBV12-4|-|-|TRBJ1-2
CASRPTGNYGYTF
TGTGCCAGCAGGCCCACAGGGAACTATGGCTACACCTTC
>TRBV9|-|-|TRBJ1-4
CASSPPIPQDRNEKLFF
TGTGCCAGCAGCCCCCCCATCCCCCAGGATCGGAATGAAAAACTGTTTTTT
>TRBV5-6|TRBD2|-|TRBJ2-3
CASSLVSGGADTQYF
TGTGCCAGCAGCTTGGTTAGCGGGGGGGCAGATACGCAGTATTTT
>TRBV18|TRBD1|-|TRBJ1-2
CASSLDRGDRGYTF
TGTGCCAGCTCACTGGACAGGGGAGATCGGGGCTACACCTTC
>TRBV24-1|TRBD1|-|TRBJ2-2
CATSDEGTGGETGELFF
TGTGCCACCAGTGACGAAGGGACAGGGGGCGAAACCGGGGAGCTGTTTTTT
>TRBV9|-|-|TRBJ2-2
CASNSQGLGTGELFF
TGTGCCAGCAACAGTCAGGGGCTTGGCACCGGGGAGCTGTTTTTT
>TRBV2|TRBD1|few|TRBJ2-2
CASSVQGIKNTGELFF
TGTGCCAGCAGTGTACAGGGGATAAAGAACACCGGGGAGCTGTTTTTT
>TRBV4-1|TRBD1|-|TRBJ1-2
CASSQPRTGRKYGYTF
TGCGCCAGCAGCCAGCCAAGGACAGGGAGAAAATATGGCTACACCTTC
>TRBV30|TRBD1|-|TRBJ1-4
CAWGTGTTTNEKLFF
TGTGCCTGGGGGACAGGCACTACAACTAATGAAAAACTGTTTTTT
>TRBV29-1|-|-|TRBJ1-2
CSVAGSNYGYTF
TGCAGCGTTGCGGGTTCGAACTATGGCTACACCTTC
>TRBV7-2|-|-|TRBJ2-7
CASSGGYPGRNSYEQYF
TGTGCCAGCAGCGGGGGCTATCCAGGTCGTAACTCCTACGAGCAGTACTTC
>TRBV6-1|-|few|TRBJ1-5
CASSDLVVGREHF
TGTGCCAGCAGTGATTTAGTCGTAGGGCGGGAGCATTTT
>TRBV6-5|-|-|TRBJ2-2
CASSSPRNTGELFF
TGTGCCAGCAGTTCTCCGAGAAACACCGGGGAGCTGTTTTTT
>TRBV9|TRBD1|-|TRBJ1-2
CASSEGQKGGYTF
TGTGCCAGCAGCGAGGGACAGAAAGGCGGCTACACCTTC
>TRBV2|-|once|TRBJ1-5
CASRRGGNSNQPQHF
TGTGCCAGCAGGAGGGGGGGGAATAGCAATCAGCCCCAGCATTTT
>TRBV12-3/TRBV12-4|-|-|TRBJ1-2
CASSLERGGYTF
TGTGCCAGCAGTTTAGAAAGGGGTGGCTACACCTTC
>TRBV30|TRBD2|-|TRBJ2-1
CAAGGYNEQFF
TGTGCCGCGGGGGGGTATAATGAGCAGTTCTTC
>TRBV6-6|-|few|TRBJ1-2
CASSLDRDGYTF
TGTGCCAGCAGCCTCGACAGAGATGGCTACACCTTC
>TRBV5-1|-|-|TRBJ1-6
CASSLFIGDNSPLHF
TGCGCCAGCAGCTTGTTTATCGGAGACAATTCACCCCTCCACTTT
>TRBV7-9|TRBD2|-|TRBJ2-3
CASSSGLAGTDTQYF
TGTGCCAGCAGCTCCGGACTAGCGGGCACAGATACGCAGTATTTT
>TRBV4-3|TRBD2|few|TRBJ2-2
CASSHVLSGDRATGELFF
TGCGCCAGCAGCCATGTCCTTAGCGGGGATCGCGCCACCGGGGAGCTGTTTTTT